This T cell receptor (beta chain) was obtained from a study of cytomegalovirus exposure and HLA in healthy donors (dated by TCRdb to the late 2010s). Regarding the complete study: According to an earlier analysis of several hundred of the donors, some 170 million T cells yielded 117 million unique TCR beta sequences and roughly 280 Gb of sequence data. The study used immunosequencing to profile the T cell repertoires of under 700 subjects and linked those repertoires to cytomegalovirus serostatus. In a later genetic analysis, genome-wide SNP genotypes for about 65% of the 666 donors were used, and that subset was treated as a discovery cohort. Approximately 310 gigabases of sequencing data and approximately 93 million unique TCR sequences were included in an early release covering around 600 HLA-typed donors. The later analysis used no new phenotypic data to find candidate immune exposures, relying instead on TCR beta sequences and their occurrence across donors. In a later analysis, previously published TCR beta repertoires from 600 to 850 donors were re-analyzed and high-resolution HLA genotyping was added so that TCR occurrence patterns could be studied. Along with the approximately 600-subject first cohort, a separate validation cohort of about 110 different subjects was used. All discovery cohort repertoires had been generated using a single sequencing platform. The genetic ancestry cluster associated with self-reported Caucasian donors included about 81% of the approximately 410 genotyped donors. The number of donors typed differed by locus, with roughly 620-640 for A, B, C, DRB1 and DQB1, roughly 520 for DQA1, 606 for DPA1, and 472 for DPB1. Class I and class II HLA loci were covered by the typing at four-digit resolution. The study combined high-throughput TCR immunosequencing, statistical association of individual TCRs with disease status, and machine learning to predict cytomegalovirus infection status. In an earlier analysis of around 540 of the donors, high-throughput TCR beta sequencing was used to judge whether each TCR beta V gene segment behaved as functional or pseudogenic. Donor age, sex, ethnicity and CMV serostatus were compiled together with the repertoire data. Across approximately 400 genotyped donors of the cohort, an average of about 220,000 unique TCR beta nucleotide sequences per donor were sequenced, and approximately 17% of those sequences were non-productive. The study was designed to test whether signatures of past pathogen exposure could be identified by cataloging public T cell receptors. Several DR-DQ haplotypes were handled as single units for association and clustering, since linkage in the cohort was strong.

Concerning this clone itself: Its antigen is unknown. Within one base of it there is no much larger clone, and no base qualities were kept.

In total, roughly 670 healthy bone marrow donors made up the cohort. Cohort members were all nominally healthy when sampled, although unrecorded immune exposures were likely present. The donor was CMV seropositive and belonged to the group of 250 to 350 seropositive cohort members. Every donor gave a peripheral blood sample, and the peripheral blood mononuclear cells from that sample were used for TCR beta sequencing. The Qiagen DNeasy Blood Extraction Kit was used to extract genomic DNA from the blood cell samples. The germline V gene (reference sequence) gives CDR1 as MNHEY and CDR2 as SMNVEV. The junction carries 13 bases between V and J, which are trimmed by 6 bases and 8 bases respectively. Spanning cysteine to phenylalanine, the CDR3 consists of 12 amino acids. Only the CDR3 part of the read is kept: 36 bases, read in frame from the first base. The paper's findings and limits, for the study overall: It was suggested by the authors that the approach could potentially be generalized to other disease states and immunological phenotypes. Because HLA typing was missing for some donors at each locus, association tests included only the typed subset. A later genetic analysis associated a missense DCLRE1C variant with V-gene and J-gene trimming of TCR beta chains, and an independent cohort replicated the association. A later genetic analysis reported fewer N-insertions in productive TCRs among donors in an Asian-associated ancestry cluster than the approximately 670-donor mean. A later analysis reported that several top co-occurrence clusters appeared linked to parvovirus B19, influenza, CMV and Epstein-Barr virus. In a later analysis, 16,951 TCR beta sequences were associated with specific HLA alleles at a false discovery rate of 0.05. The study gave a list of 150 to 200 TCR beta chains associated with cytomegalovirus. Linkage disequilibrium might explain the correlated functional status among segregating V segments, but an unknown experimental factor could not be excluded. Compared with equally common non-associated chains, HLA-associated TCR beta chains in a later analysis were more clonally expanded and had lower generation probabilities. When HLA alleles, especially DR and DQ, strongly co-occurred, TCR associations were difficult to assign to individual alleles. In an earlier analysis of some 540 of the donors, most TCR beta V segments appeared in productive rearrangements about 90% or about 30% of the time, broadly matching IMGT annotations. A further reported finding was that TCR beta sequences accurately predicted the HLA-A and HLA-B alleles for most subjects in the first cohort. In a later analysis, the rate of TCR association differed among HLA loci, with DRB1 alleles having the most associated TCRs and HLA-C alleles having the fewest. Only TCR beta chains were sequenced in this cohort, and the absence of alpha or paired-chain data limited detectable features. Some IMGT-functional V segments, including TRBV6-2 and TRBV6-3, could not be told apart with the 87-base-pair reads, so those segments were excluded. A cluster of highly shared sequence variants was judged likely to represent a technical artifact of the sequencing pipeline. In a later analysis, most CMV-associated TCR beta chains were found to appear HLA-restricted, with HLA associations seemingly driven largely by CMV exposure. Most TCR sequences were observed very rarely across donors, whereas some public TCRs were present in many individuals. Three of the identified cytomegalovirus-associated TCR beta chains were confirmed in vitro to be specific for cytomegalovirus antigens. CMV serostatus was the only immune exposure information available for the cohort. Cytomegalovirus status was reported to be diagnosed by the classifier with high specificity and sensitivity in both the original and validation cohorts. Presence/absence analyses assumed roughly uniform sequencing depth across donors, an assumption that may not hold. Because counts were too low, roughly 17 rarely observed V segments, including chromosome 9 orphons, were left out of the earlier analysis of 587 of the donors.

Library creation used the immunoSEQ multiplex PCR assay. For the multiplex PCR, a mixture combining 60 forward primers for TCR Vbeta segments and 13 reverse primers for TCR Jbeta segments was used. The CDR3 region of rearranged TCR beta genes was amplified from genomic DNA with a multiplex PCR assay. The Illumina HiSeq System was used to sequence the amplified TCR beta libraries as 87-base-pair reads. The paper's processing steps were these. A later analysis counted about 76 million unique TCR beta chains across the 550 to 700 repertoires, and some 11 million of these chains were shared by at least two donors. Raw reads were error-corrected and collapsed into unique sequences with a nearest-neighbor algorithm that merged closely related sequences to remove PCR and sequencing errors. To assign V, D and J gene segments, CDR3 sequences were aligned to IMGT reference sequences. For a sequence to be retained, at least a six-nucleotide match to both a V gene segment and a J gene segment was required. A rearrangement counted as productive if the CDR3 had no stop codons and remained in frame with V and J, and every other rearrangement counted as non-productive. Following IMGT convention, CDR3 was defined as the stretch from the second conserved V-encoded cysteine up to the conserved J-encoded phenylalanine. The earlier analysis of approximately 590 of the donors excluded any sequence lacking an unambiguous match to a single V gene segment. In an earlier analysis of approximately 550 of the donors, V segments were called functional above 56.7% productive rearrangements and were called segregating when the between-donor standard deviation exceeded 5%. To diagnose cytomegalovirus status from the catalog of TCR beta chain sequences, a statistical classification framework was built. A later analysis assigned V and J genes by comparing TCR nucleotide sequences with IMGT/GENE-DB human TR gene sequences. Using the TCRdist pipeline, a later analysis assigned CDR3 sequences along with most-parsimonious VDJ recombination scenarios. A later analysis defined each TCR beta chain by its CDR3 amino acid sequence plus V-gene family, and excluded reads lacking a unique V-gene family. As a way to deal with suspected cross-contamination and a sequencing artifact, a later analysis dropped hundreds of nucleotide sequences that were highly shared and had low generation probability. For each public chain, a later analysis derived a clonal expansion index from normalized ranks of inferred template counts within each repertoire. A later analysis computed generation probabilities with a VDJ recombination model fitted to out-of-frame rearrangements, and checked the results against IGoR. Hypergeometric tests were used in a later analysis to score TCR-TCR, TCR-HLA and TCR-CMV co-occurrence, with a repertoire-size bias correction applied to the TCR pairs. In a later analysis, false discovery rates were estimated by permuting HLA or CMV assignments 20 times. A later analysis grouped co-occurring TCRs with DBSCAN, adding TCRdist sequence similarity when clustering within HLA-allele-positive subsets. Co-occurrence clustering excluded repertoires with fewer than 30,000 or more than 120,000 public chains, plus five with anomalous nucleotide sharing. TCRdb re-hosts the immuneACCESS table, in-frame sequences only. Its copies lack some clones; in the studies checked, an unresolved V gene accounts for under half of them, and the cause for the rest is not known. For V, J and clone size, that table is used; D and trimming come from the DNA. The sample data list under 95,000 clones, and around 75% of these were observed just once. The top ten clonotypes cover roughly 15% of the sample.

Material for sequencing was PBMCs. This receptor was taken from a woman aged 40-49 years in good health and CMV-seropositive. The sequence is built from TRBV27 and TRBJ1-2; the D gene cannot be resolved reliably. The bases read TGTGCCAGCAGCTTGTCGGGGTTCGGCTACACCTTC. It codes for CASSLSGFGYTF.